This TCR beta chain is drawn from a study of shared clonotypes between healthy human individuals (dated by TCRdb to 2020 to 2022). In terms of the full investigation: A few men and two women, aged 18 to 49 years, made up the cohort. To estimate repertoire size and how much clonotype sharing occurs between individuals, the study deeply sequenced the blood TCR repertoires of five healthy adults. To increase sequencing depth and limit assay-specific biases, different laboratories used diverse techniques to prepare libraries and sequence TCR repertoires. For each donor, three plates each were used for CD4 naive and CD4 memory, two plates were used for CD8 naive, and one plate was used for CD8 memory. Leukapheresis yielded between about 0.9 and 9.5 billion PBMCs per donor.

At least ten counts were recorded for this clone. No antigen is known for it. No qualities accompany the bases; no much larger clone lies one base away. Via the germline V gene (reference sequence), CDR1 is MNHEY and CDR2 SMNVEV. At the junction V is shortened by 5 bases and J by 4 bases; bases outside the gene matches: 5. The CDR3, cysteine through phenylalanine, is 14 amino acids long. Just the 42-base CDR3 DNA is kept, in frame starting at base 1. Using the deep immunoSEQ assay, multiplex PCR amplified TCR CDR3 regions from genomic DNA. Extracted genomic DNA from each cell subset was spread evenly across all wells of several immunoSEQ 96-well plates, with each plate serving as a replicate. For sorted subsets, 200 to 250 ng of genomic DNA, equivalent to 30,000 or so T cell genomes, went into each replicate PCR. The purified libraries were quantified using a Qubit 3.0 fluorometer, sized with a Bioanalyzer 2100, and then quantified again using the KAPA Library Quantification kit. Each immunoSEQ 96-well plate was sequenced on its own single-read 150-cycle Illumina NextSeq 550 flow cell. As for how the authors treated the data: Because the immunoSEQ output held only junctional sequences and lacked quality scores, the filtering could not match the filtering applied to full-length reads. Sequences were annotated with PyIR, a Python wrapper for IgBLAST v1.9, using IMGT germline references to assign V/J genes and CDR3. Reads were filtered out if the reads had weak V/J assignments (E-value above 1e-6), no CDR3, stop codons, out-of-frame junctions, or ambiguous translated residues. V3J clonotypes were defined as sequences sharing the same inferred V gene, J gene, and CDR3 amino acid sequence. The percentage overlap between two repertoires was calculated by dividing the number of shared unique clonotypes by the size of the smaller repertoire. Repertoire richness was assessed with RTK rarefaction, the Chao1 estimator, and Recon v2.1 estimates of unobserved clonotypes. Generation probabilities for all TCRbeta clonotypes obtained by the gDNA method from several donors were computed using OLGA. TCRdb obtained this table from immuneACCESS and retained in-frame rearrangements with V and J assigned. These tables miss some clones; where compared with another copy, unresolved V genes account for less than half of the shortfall, and the remainder is unexplained. Clone size and V and J calls were adopted from that table, with D and trimming inferred from the DNA. Within this sample are about 700,000 clones, with over 65% of them counted one time only. The top ten hold 1.5% to 2% of the sample.

The donors were healthy, HIV-negative adults who had no recently reported acute infections or vaccinations. Every donor was a Caucasian adult residing in Nashville, Tennessee, USA. CD4+ T cells were enriched by magnetic negative selection; naive cells were then positively selected on CD45RA, and the negative fraction formed the memory subset. Blood was obtained by leukapheresis, after which PBMCs were separated by Ficoll-Histopaque density gradient centrifugation and cryopreserved in liquid nitrogen vapor phase. Purity and quantity of every magnetically sorted T cell population were checked by analytical flow cytometry. Genomic DNA was isolated from each sorted fraction and quantified by UV absorbance on a Nanodrop 2000c. Results the study describes overall, beyond this receptor: About 4.5% of naive CD4, around 3.6% of naive CD8, approximately 2.2% of memory CD4, and about 0.4% of memory CD8 clonotypes were shared across a few donors. Based on pairwise subsampling, the degree of clonotype sharing among donors was expected to be affected by sequencing depth. Naive subsets generally had larger estimated clonotype richness than memory subsets. Because the study included only a small number of donors, the genetic and exposure-history diversity represented was limited. Only blood was sampled, and tissue TCR repertoires likely differ from those in blood. Compared with non-shared clonotypes, the clonotypes found in all four sorted-subset donors had higher generation probabilities. Rarefaction of sorted-subset datasets indicated incomplete sequencing despite the large sequencing depth.

Rearrangement joined TRBV27 to TRBJ2-7, with 10 bases aligning to TRBD1. Sequenced: memory CD4+ T cells sorted from blood. The sample's cell subset or site label, in plain terms: CD45RA-negative fraction. The sequence derives from a woman aged 25 to 39 in good health. The DNA sequence is TGTGCCAGCAGTACAGGGACAGGGGTTTACGAGCAGTACTTC. The resulting protein is CASSTGTGVYEQYF.